The present TCR beta chain was sequenced within a study of cytomegalovirus exposure and HLA in healthy donors. V was shortened by 5 bases and J by 7 bases, with 18 bases between the two germline ends. Per germline, CDR1 MNHEY and CDR2 SMNVEV (reference sequence). This CDR3 is 14 amino acids long. Whole-study results and caveats: TCR beta V segments were, for the most part, productive about 87% or about 30% of the time in an earlier analysis. CMV serostatus stood as the only immune exposure information on hand. Presence/absence analysis assumed near-uniform sequencing depth across donors.

PCR primers comprised 60 Vbeta and 13 Jbeta primers. This table comes from immunoSEQ multiplex PCR, and its TCRdb copy is limited to in-frame clones, with some not included. This repertoire shows about 130,000 clones, about a sixth found once; its top ten account for approximately 2.6%. This clone was observed a few times. Its antigen remains unidentified. The sequencing sample was made of PBMCs. The chain employs TRBV27 and TRBJ2-7; weak D call: TRBD1 (6 bases). This receptor was identified in a female donor in good health and CMV-seropositive. CDR3 sequence (DNA): TGTGCCAGCAGTCCAAACAGGGATGATTGGGAGCAGTACTTC. Translated: CASSPNRDDWEQYF.